This entry concerns a single T cell receptor beta chain. No antigen is known for it. The data stem from a study of blood T cells in healthy people across ages. Study-level points and caveats: PBMCs that were unsorted prevented a conclusive naive versus antigen-experienced comparison.

Primed by a sample-barcoded 5' primer and a J-beta primer mix, a second PCR proceeded for roughly 6 to 12 cycles. One entry per CDR3 protein, called by TCRdb with MiXCR from the 5' RACE reads. The sample contains under 2 million distinct CDR3 sequences, almost 35% of which appear only once. The CDR3 extends over 13 amino acids. The germline V gene encodes CDR1 DFQATT and CDR2 SNEGSKA (reference sequence). Sequencing was performed on blood. The chain recombines TRBV20-1 with TRBJ1-1; D remains unclear. The clonotype was recovered from a woman between 25 and 40 years old in good health. The CDR3 DNA reads TGCCCCATTCCCCATCCTCTGAACACTGAAGCTTTCTTT. This sequence encodes CPIPHPLNTEAFF.